This T cell receptor (beta chain) was sequenced in a study of identical twins. The study's findings and limits: Analyses based on zero insertions could be partly confounded by invariant MAIT and iNKT cells. Out-of-frame sharing of TCR alpha in monozygotic twins was underestimated by models. Twin-shared out-of-frame alpha sequences showed excess low generation probability.

Healthy Caucasians provided all donations. MiXCR, run by TCRdb on the 5' RACE reads, gives a single entry per CDR3 protein. The data show roughly 1.6 million distinct CDR3 sequences, roughly a third seen once. With regard to this clonotype: Its antigen is currently unknown.

Trimming pared 6 bases from V and 4 bases from J, leaving 19 bases between. Germline CDR1 SGHRS, CDR2 YFSETQ. The CDR3 spans 15 residues. This sequence joins TRBV5-1 and TRBJ1-1, with D tentatively TRBD1 (5 bases). The receptor comes from a newborn girl in good health. The material sequenced was cord blood. The CDR3 reads CASTSWTAQGTEAFF. CDR3 in DNA: TGCGCCAGCACCTCCTGGACGGCCCAGGGCACTGAAGCTTTCTTT. Looking up the rest from reference TRBV5-1 and TRBJ1-1 gives the full variable domain: KAGVTQTPRYLIKTRGQQVTLSCSPISGHRSVSWYQQTPGQGLQFLFEYFSETQRNKGNFPGRFSGRQFSNSRSEMNVSTLELGDSALYLCASTSWTAQGTEAFFGQGTRLTVV.